These 6 T cell receptor beta chains share one sample of origin, sequenced in a study of cytomegalovirus exposure and HLA in healthy donors (dated by TCRdb to about 2017). The library was obtained by the immunoSEQ multiplex PCR assay. A mixture of 60 forward primers for TCR Vbeta segments and 13 reverse primers for TCR Jbeta segments was used in the multiplex PCR. The clones in this table, taken by TCRdb from immuneACCESS, are in-frame only. Not every clone is retained; where verified, under half of the shortfall comes from an unresolved V gene, and the cause of the rest is unknown. Here the sample has tens of thousands of clones; roughly 69% occur a single time. Together, the top ten hold 6.5% to 7.5% of the sample. The sequencing input was PBMCs. These receptors were collected from a woman in her 50s in good health and CMV-seropositive.

This clone was counted a few times. The chain employs TRBV5-6 and TRBJ2-5; 7 bases align to TRBD1. Germline loops: CDR1 SGHDT, CDR2 YYEEEE. This CDR3 has 15 residues. Unmatched junction bases numbered 5, after V lost 2 bases and J lost 1 base. Written as DNA, the CDR3 is TGTGCCAGCAGCTTTTCTTCAGGGGGCCAAGAGACCCAGTACTTC. Encoded protein: CASSFSSGGQETQYF.

The V call is TRBV7-8, the J call TRBJ1-1, with D possibly TRBD1 on 6 matching bases. CDR3 length: 14 amino acids. The V gene's germline CDR1 is SGHVS and CDR2 FQNEAQ. V dropped 2 bases and J dropped 5 bases, with 12 bases sitting between them. The CDR3 DNA follows: TGTGCCAGCAGCTTAAGGGGGATCAAGACTGAAGCTTTCTTT. The encoded protein is CASSLRGIKTEAFF.

The V gene is TRBV7-9, the J gene TRBJ2-1; 14 bases agree with TRBD2. CDR3 length equals 17 residues. V lost 6 bases, J lost 1 base, and 5 bases stayed unmatched. CDR1 is SEHNR and CDR2 is FQNEAQ in the germline V gene (reference sequence). The CDR3 DNA is TGTGCCAGCAGGCGACTAGCGGGGGGGTTTTCCTACAATGAGCAGTTCTTC. Translating gives CASRRLAGGFSYNEQFF.

The rearrangement uses TRBV7-9 and TRBJ2-5; 11 nucleotides match TRBD1. The V and J ends lost 4 bases and 7 bases, in that order; junction bases with no gene match: 5. This CDR3 comprises 14 residues. The germline V gene has CDR1 SEHNR and CDR2 FQNEAQ (reference sequence). DNA of the CDR3: TGTGCCAGCAGCTCGGGACAGGGGGTAGGGACCCAGTACTTC. This codes for CASSSGQGVGTQYF. The full variable domain, with the rest looked up from reference TRBV7-9 and TRBJ2-5, is DTGVSQNPRHKITKRGQNVTFRCDPISEHNRLYWYRQTLGQGPEFLTYFQNEAQLEKSRLLSDRFSAERPKGSFSTLEIQRTEQGDSAMYLCASSSGQGVGTQYFGPGTRLLVL.

The chain is built from TRBV5-5 and TRBJ1-2, with D unclear. There are 13 residues in the CDR3. Per germline, CDR1 SGHKS and CDR2 YYEKEE (reference sequence). Trimming stripped 0 bases from V and 5 bases from J, with 8 bases between. The DNA of the CDR3 is TGTGCCAGCAGCTTGGCCCAAGCTTATGGCTACACCTTC. Protein product: CASSLAQAYGYTF.

This clone was seen only once. The V and J genes are TRBV30 and TRBJ2-6; unclear D gene. Per the germline V gene, CDR1 is GTSNPN and CDR2 is SVGIG (reference sequence). CDR3 length equals 14 residues. Trimming took 4 bases from V and 2 from J, leaving 9 bases between them. This chain's CDR3 is CAWIEGAGANVLTF. The CDR3 DNA is TGTGCCTGGATTGAAGGAGCTGGGGCCAACGTCCTGACTTTC.